These 3 T cell receptor beta chains originate from one sample sequenced in a study of long-term antiretroviral therapy in people with HIV. At the survey level, the v3.0 immunoSEQ assay was run. Clones were read by immunoSEQ multiplex PCR, and TCRdb kept only the in-frame ones, dropping some. The sample consists of fewer than 20,000 clones, approximately 92% of them appearing once. The input for sequencing was unsorted PBMCs, taken 4.2 years after starting antiretroviral therapy. The source of these receptors is a man in his forties or fifties with HIV.

The J gene is TRBJ1-2, the V gene TRBV27; D gene ambiguous. Trimming removed 4 bases at V and 3 bases at J, with 12 bases between. The germline gives CDR1 MNHEY, CDR2 SMNVEV (reference sequence). This CDR3 is 14 amino acids long. The DNA of the CDR3 is TGTGCCAGCAGTTCTATGTCGACGGACTATGGCTACACCTTC. Protein sequence: CASSSMSTDYGYTF.

This chain joins TRBV19 and TRBJ1-1; the D is unclear. CDR3 length equals 13 residues. Germline V gives CDR1 LNHDA, CDR2 SQIVND (reference sequence). Trimming took off 7 bases at V and 1 base at J, with 10 bases between the two ends. CDR3 sequence reads: CASIGRENTEAFF. CDR3 DNA sequence: TGTGCCAGTATTGGGCGCGAGAACACTGAAGCTTTCTTT.

This clone occurred once. The CDR3 reads CASSLETGGSYEQYF. CDR3 DNA: TGTGCCAGCAGCTTAGAGACAGGGGGCTCCTACGAGCAGTACTTC. V is TRBV11-2 and J is TRBJ2-7, with 9 positions matching TRBD1. Germline CDR1 is SGHAT and CDR2 is FQNNGV. The CDR3 consists of 15 residues. V lost 0 bases, J lost 0 bases, and 0 bases stayed unmatched. Supplemented by reference TRBV11-2 and TRBJ2-7, the full variable domain reads EAGVAQSPRYKIIEKRQSVAFWCNPISGHATLYWYQQILGQGPKLLIQFQNNGVVDDSQLPKDRFSAERLKGVDSTLKIQPAKLEDSAVYLCASSLETGGSYEQYFGPGTRLTVT.